Shown below are 16 T cell receptor beta chains from a single sample sequenced in a study of blood T cell repertoires in COVID-19. Repertoires were generated with immunoSEQ multiplex PCR, while TCRdb's copy carries only in-frame clones and drops some. The repertoire holds 450,000 to 600,000 clones, 75% to 90% seen once, with 0.7% in the top ten. Sequenced sample: PBMCs or T cells enriched from blood (not recorded which). All receptors derive from a woman aged 18-29 years who had recovered from COVID-19.

This clone was seen a single time. The rearrangement uses TRBV9 and TRBJ2-3; no reliable D call. The CDR3 consists of 13 residues. Trimming stripped 6 bases from V and 1 base from J, with 9 bases between. Germline assignment: CDR1 SGDLS and CDR2 YYNGEE. The DNA of the CDR3 is TGTGCCAGCAATGAGGCGGGCACAGATACGCAGTATTTT. It is translated as CASNEAGTDTQYF.

The rearrangement joins TRBV5-4 to TRBJ2-7, with no clear D. Trimming left V 0 bases short and J 5 bases short, with 12 bases between. The CDR3 spans 14 residues. CDR1 is SGHNT, CDR2 YYREEE, per germline (reference sequence). The CDR3: CASSLDMASNEQYF. CDR3 coding DNA: TGTGCCAGCAGCTTGGATATGGCCAGTAACGAGCAGTACTTC.

The chain employs TRBV5-1 and TRBJ1-2, with D perhaps TRBD1 (5 bases). The CDR3 runs to 14 residues. Germline V gives CDR1 SGHRS, CDR2 YFSETQ. Trimming left V 4 bases short and J 6 bases short, with 16 bases between. Here the CDR3 DNA reads TGCGCCAGCAGCGATCCCCAGGGATGGGATGGCTACACCTTC. It yields the protein CASSDPQGWDGYTF.

This clone was counted a single time. V and J are TRBV29-1 and TRBJ1-1; 7 positions match TRBD1. The length of the CDR3 is 14 residues. CDR1 and CDR2 (germline): SQVTM, ANQGSEA. V was clipped by 7 bases and J by 4 bases; unmatched bases: 12. CDR3 protein: CSALGQRRGTEAFF. In nucleotides, the CDR3 is TGCAGCGCCCTGGGACAGCGACGCGGCACTGAAGCTTTCTTT.

The chain recombines TRBV7-6 with TRBJ1-1; TRBD1 might be the D (5 bases). Between the trimmed V and J ends, which lost 1 base and 5 bases, there was a span of 8 bases. CDR1 and CDR2 from the germline V gene are SGHVS and FNYEAQ. CDR3 size: 13 residues. In DNA form, the CDR3 reads TGTGCCAGCAGCTTAGGGTCAGGGACTGAAGCTTTCTTT. Encoded protein: CASSLGSGTEAFF.

This clone was detected a few times. This sample includes further DNA sequences coding for the same CDR3. V and J are TRBV5-1 and TRBJ2-3; 10 bases map to TRBD1. The CDR3 consists of 15 residues. Germline V lookup: CDR1 SGHRS, CDR2 YFSETQ. The V gene end was trimmed by 4 bases and the J gene end by 1 base; junction bases not matched to a gene: 3. The CDR3 here is CASSRDRGGTDTQYF. In DNA form, the CDR3 reads TGCGCCAGCAGCCGGGACAGGGGAGGCACAGATACGCAGTATTTT.

The gene calls are TRBV19 and TRBJ2-4, with a possible D match to TRBD1 (6 bases). The germline V gene has CDR1 LNHDA and CDR2 SQIVND (reference sequence). The CDR3 is made up of 15 amino acids. Trimming shortened V by 4 bases and J by 2 bases, and 12 bases separated the two germline ends. CDR3 nucleotide sequence: TGTGCCAGTAGTACCAATACAGGGTCCAAAAACATTCAGTACTTC. It is translated as CASSTNTGSKNIQYF.

Remarks on this clone: This same CDR3 is encoded by further DNA sequences in the sample. The chain has TRBV2 and TRBJ1-1, with 8 bases identical to TRBD1. This CDR3 has 13 amino acids. V gave up 8 bases and J gave up 3 bases; unmatched junction bases: 5. Germline CDR1 is SNHLY and CDR2 is FYNNEI. The CDR3 DNA sequence: TGTGCCAGCGGTGGACAGGGTTACACTGAAGCTTTCTTT. Translating it yields CASGGQGYTEAFF.

The gene calls are TRBV6-1 and TRBJ1-1; D is possibly TRBD1 (6 bases). Germline CDR1 reads MNHNS; CDR2 reads SASEGT. V was cut by 2 bases and J by 4 bases, with 20 bases left in between. CDR3 length: 17 amino acids. CDR3 sequence (DNA): TGTGCCAGCAGTGAATGGGGGGGACGGGGAGGGGGCACTGAAGCTTTCTTT. Its translation is CASSEWGGRGGGTEAFF.

This rearrangement joins TRBV7-2 to TRBJ2-7, with 8 nucleotides matching TRBD1. From germline, CDR1 is SGHTA and CDR2 FQGNSA. The CDR3 loop spans 14 amino acids. Germline trimming cut 4 bases from V and 1 base from J; bases unmatched to any gene: 3. Here the CDR3 reads CASSSWTGSYEQYF. The CDR3 DNA is TGTGCCAGCAGCTCCTGGACAGGGTCCTACGAGCAGTACTTC.

DNA for the CDR3: TGTGCCAGCAGCTTTGGGACAGGGAGTGAGACCCAGTACTTC. Translated, it gives CASSFGTGSETQYF. The chain carries TRBV4-2 and TRBJ2-5; 9 bases are a match to TRBD1. Germline trimming cut 5 bases from V and 5 bases from J; bases unmatched to any gene: 6. The CDR3 runs 14 residues. The germline gives CDR1 LGHNA, CDR2 YNFKEQ.

The sample holds one count of this clone. This chain uses TRBV5-1 with TRBJ2-3, with 14 bases lining up with TRBD2. V shed 0 bases and J 5 bases; nucleotides not matched to a gene: 5. The CDR3 spans 17 residues. Germline V gene data show CDR1 as SGHRS and CDR2 as YFSETQ. CDR3 loop: CASSLEGTSGGGDTQYF. The DNA of the CDR3 is TGCGCCAGCAGCTTGGAAGGGACTAGCGGGGGCGGAGATACGCAGTATTTT.

The chain combines TRBV5-5 with TRBJ2-1; D perhaps matches TRBD2 (5 bases). Germline CDR1 SGHKS, CDR2 YYEKEE (reference sequence). V was pared by 5 bases and J by 10 bases, with 10 bases between. This CDR3 spans 11 amino acids. The CDR3 bases are TGTGCCAGCAGGGGCTCGGGAGAGCAGTTCTTC. This codes for CASRGSGEQFF.

V usage is TRBV13 and J usage is TRBJ2-2, with D maybe TRBD2 (6 bases). CDR1 and CDR2 from the germline V gene are PRHDT and FYEKMQ (reference sequence). The CDR3 has 13 amino acids. Trimming cost V 3 bases and J 5 bases, with 7 bases left between them. The CDR3 loop is CASSFGGTGELFF. The CDR3 DNA is TGTGCCAGCAGCTTCGGGGGTACCGGGGAGCTGTTTTTT.

The chain has TRBV25-1 and TRBJ1-1; D call uncertain. V dropped 6 bases and J dropped 8 bases, with 25 bases sitting between them. The CDR3 runs 16 residues. Germline V gene data show CDR1 as MGHDK and CDR2 as SYGVNS. This CDR3 reads CASSSQVGTRWSEAFF. The CDR3 bases are TGTGCCAGCAGCTCCCAGGTTGGCACCAGATGGTCGGAAGCTTTCTTT.

The chain is built from TRBV6-5 and TRBJ2-7; D is unclear. The V gene lost 5 bases and the J gene lost 3 bases, with 8 bases spanning the gap. CDR1 is MNHEY, CDR2 SVGAGI, per germline. The CDR3 runs to 12 residues. The CDR3 here is CASSNPGYEQYF. Written as DNA, the CDR3 is TGTGCCAGCAGTAACCCGGGCTACGAGCAGTACTTC.